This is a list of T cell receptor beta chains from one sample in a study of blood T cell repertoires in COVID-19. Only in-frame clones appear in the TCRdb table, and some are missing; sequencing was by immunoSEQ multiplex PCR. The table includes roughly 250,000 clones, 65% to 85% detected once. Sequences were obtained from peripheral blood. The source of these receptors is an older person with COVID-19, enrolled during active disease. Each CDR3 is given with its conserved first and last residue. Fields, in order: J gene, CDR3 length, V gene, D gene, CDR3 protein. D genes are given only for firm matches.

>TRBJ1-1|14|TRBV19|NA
CASSIGGLRTEAFF
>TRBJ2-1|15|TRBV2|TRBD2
CASSPGLAGYNEQFF
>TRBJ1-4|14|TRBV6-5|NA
CASRLRQPNEKLFF
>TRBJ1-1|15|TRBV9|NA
CASSVGPEINTEAFF
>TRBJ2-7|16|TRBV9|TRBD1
CASSKEVGTGSNEQYF
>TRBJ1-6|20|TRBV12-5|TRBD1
CASGLTRGQGGASYNSPLHF
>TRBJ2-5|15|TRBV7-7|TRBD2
CASSPPGGARETQYF
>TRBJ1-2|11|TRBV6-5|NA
CASTGLLGYTF
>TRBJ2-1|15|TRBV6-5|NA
CASSPLRERTWEQFF
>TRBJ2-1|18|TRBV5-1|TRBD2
CASSLAAGGGLAVNEQFF
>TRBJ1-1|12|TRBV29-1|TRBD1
CSVDRGRTEAFF
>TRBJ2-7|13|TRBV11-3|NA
CASSLLYSYEQYF
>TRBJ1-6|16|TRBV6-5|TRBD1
CASSSATGNRNSPLHF
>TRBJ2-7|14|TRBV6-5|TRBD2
CASNLAGAKYEQYF
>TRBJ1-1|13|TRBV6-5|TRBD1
CASSSVGQGKAFF
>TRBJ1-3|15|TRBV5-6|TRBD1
CASSFTGTGLSTIYF
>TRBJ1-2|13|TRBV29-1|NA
CSVTTGGDYGYTF
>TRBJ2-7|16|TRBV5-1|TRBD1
CASSPGARDRAHEQYF
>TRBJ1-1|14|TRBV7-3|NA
CASTATGPNTEAFF
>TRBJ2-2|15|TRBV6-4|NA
CASGPGTANTGELFF
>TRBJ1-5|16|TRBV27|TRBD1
CASSSKPTGWNQPQHF
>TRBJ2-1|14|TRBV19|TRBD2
CASTGDGGAGEQFF
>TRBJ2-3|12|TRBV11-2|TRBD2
CASSPGGDTQYF
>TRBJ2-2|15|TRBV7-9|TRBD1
CASSSDRRNTGELFF
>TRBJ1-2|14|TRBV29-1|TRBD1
CSVTTGTANYGYTF